Sequencing of this T cell receptor (beta chain) was carried out in a study of blood T cell repertoires in COVID-19. This study enrolled people aged roughly 18 to 90 from approximately 24 US geographic areas. Clinical histories supplied by participants themselves formed the basis of cohort assignment. As processed by the authors: For nucleated cells, counts were estimated from reference gene primer amplification. Generated by immunoSEQ multiplex PCR, the TCRdb table keeps only in-frame clones and is missing some. V and J calls and clone size come straight from that table; D and trimming were deduced from the DNA. The sample lists about 290,000 clones, under 90% occurring once. The V and J ends lost 6 bases and 5 bases, in that order; junction bases with no gene match: 8. Germline V gene data show CDR1 as SGHVS and CDR2 as FNYEAQ. The CDR3 is 15 amino acids. This clone has a handful of counts.

Sequencing was done on a sample of PBMCs or T cells enriched from blood (not recorded which). The sequence came from a woman in her 40s who had recovered from COVID-19. The genes are TRBV7-6 and TRBJ2-2; 8 positions match TRBD2. CDR3 residues: CASRLLAEGTGELFF. In DNA, the CDR3 is TGTGCCAGCAGGTTACTAGCGGAGGGGACCGGGGAGCTGTTTTTT.